Below are 6 T cell receptor beta chains sequenced from a single sample in a study of blood T cell repertoires in COVID-19. Assay used: immunoSEQ multiplex PCR; TCRdb lists only in-frame clones, some missing. The sample lists over 85,000 clones, approximately 85% occurring once. The sequenced material came from peripheral blood. All receptors come from a human donor in a cohort sampled during active COVID-19.

V gene TRBV5-8 combines with J gene TRBJ2-5; tentatively, D is TRBD2 (5 bases). Trimming removed 1 base at V and 5 bases at J, with 9 bases between. The CDR3 runs 13 residues. Germline CDR1 SGHTS, CDR2 YDEGEE. DNA for the CDR3: TGTGCCAGCAGCTTGTTTGGACTGGAGACCCAGTACTTC. This gives the protein CASSLFGLETQYF.

This chain links TRBV28 with TRBJ2-3, with a possible D match to TRBD2 (5 bases). V shed 3 bases and J shed 8 bases, with 18 bases lying between them. This CDR3 has 15 residues. CDR1 and CDR2 from the germline V gene are MDHEN and SYDVKM. CDR3 region: CASSLQRSKLVTQYF. The DNA of the CDR3 is TGTGCCAGCAGTTTGCAGCGGTCCAAGTTGGTTACGCAGTATTTT.

The chain joins TRBV28 to TRBJ1-4; D may be TRBD1 (5 bases). The CDR3 has 17 amino acids. V gave up 4 bases and J gave up 0 bases, with 15 bases separating them. The V gene's germline CDR1 is MDHEN and CDR2 SYDVKM. In DNA, the CDR3 is TGTGCCAGCAGTTCATTGGGTGCGGGGGCAACTAATGAAAAACTGTTTTTT. The encoded protein is CASSSLGAGATNEKLFF.

This chain links TRBV5-1 with TRBJ2-7; TRBD1 agrees at 10 bases. CDR1 SGHRS and CDR2 YFSETQ come from the germline V gene. V dropped 0 bases and J dropped 3; count of bases not matched to a gene: 6. The CDR3 loop spans 16 amino acids. The CDR3 protein is CASSLETGQGFYEQYF. The CDR3 region has the DNA TGCGCCAGCAGCTTGGAGACGGGACAGGGGTTCTACGAGCAGTACTTC.

The CDR3 region is CASSQDRGAETQYF. The CDR3 DNA is TGCGCCAGCAGCCAAGATAGGGGCGCTGAGACCCAGTACTTC. The V and J genes are TRBV4-3 and TRBJ2-5, with D possibly matching TRBD1 (5 bases). Trimming cost V 0 bases and J 5 bases, with 10 bases left between them. This CDR3 has 14 amino acids. Germline V gene data show CDR1 as LGHNA and CDR2 as YSLEER.

The chain is built from TRBV29-1 and TRBJ1-1; D not certain. Looked up from germline, CDR1 is SQVTM and CDR2 is ANQGSEA. V gave up 3 bases and J gave up 1 base, with 12 bases separating them. The CDR3 loop spans 14 amino acids. The CDR3: CSVERRPGNTEAFF. The CDR3 nucleotides are TGCAGCGTTGAGAGGCGGCCGGGGAACACTGAAGCTTTCTTT.